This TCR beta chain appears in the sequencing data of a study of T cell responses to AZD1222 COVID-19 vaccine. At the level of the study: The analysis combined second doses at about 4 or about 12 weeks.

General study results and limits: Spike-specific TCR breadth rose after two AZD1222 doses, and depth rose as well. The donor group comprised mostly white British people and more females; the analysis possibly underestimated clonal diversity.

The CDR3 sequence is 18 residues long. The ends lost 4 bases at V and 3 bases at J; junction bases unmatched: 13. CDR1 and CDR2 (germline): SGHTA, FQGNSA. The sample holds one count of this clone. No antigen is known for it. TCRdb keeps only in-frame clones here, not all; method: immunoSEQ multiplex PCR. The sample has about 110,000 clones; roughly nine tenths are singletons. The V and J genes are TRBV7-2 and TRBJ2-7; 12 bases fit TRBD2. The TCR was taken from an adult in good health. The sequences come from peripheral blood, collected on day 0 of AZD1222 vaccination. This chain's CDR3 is CASSSYFGLAGSFYEQYF. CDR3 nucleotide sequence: TGTGCCAGCAGCTCTTACTTCGGACTAGCGGGATCCTTCTACGAGCAGTACTTC.